A single sample gave rise to the 4 T cell receptor beta chains below, sequenced in a study of cytomegalovirus exposure and HLA in healthy donors. The primer mix had 60 Vbeta and 13 Jbeta primers. Assay: immunoSEQ multiplex PCR; the TCRdb copy retains only in-frame clones and omits some. The sample has some 120,000 clones; 80% are singletons. The sequencing input was PBMCs. Receptor source: a man aged 25-45 years in good health and CMV-seronegative.

V gene TRBV6-5 combines with J gene TRBJ1-6; D is unclear. Germline CDR1 and CDR2: MNHEY and SVGAGI. Trimming pared 0 bases from V and 12 bases from J, leaving 6 bases between. The CDR3 sequence is 12 residues long. The CDR3 reads CASSYSEGPLHF. Written as DNA, the CDR3 is TGTGCCAGCAGTTACTCGGAGGGACCCCTCCACTTT.

The sample holds one count of this clone. The chain combines TRBV15 with TRBJ2-7; possible D gene TRBD2, 6 bases. Germline assignment: CDR1 LNHNV and CDR2 YYDKDF (reference sequence). The CDR3 has 13 amino acids. The V end lost 8 bases, the J end lost 0 bases, and 11 bases lay between the germline ends. CDR3 DNA sequence: TGTGCCACCCGGGCGGGGAGCTCCTACGAGCAGTACTTC. This sequence encodes CATRAGSSYEQYF.

V is TRBV2 and J is TRBJ2-2, with D maybe TRBD1 (5 bases). V was shortened by 10 bases and J by 2 bases, with 14 bases between the two germline ends. This CDR3 is 14 amino acids long. Per the germline V gene, CDR1 is SNHLY and CDR2 is FYNNEI. The CDR3 sequence: CATQGAVNTGELFF. In nucleotides, the CDR3 is TGTGCCACCCAAGGGGCAGTTAACACCGGGGAGCTGTTTTTT.

The chain carries TRBV28 and TRBJ1-5; the D is unclear. Trimming cost V 3 bases and J 4 bases, with 10 bases left between them. Per germline, CDR1 MDHEN and CDR2 SYDVKM. The CDR3 runs to 14 residues. The CDR3 bases are TGTGCCAGCAGTTTGAGGCCAGTGAATCAGCCCCAGCATTTT. Protein product: CASSLRPVNQPQHF.